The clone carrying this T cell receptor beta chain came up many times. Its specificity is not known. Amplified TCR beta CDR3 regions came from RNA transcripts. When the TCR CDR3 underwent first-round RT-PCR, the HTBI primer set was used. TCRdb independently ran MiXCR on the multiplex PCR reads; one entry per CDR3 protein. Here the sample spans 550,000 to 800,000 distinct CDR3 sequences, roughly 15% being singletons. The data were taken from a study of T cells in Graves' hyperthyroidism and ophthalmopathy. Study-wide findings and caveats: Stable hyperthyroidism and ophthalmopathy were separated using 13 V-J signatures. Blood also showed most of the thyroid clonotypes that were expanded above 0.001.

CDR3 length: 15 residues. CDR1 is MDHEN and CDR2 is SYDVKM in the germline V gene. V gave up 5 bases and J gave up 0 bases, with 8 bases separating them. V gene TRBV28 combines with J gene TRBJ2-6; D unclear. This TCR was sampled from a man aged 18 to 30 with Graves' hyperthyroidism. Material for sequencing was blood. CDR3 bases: TGTGCCAGCAGTCGATCCTTCTCTGGGGCCAACGTCCTGACTTTC. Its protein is CASSRSFSGANVLTF.